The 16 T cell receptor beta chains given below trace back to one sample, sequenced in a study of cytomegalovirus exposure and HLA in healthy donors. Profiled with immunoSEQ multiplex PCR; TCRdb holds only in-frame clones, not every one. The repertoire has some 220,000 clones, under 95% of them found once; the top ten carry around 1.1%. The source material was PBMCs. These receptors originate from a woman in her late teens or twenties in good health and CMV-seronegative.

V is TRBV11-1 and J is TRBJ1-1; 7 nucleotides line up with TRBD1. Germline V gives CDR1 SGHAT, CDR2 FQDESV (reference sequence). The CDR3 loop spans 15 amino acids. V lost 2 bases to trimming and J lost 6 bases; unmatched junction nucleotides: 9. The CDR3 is CASSLLDRRDPEAFF. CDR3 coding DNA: TGTGCCAGCAGCTTATTGGACAGGCGGGACCCTGAAGCTTTCTTT.

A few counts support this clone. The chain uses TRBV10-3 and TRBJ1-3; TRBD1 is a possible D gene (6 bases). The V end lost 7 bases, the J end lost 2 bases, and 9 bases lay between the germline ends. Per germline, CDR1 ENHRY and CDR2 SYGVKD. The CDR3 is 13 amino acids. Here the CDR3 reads CAITRGAGNTIYF. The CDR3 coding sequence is TGTGCCATCACCAGGGGCGCTGGAAACACCATATATTTT.

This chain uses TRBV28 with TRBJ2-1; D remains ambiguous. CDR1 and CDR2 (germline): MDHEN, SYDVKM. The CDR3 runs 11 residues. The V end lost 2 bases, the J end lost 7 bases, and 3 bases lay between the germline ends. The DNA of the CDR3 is TGTGCCAGCAGTTTACTTAATGAGCAGTTCTTC. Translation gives CASSLLNEQFF. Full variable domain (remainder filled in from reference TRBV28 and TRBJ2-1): DVKVTQSSRYLVKRTGEKVFLECVQDMDHENMFWYRQDPGLGLRLIYFSYDVKMKEKGDIPEGYSVSREKKERFSLILESASTNQTSMYLCASSLLNEQFFGPGTRLTVL.

CDR3 DNA sequence: TGTGCCAGCAGTGTGCTACAGCGGCACACTGAAGCTTTCTTT. The encoded protein is CASSVLQRHTEAFF. The V and J genes are TRBV6-1 and TRBJ1-1; no firm D call. The CDR3 consists of 14 residues. Germline lookup yields CDR1 MNHNS and CDR2 SASEGT. V was trimmed by 4 bases and J by 3 bases, leaving 12 bases between them.

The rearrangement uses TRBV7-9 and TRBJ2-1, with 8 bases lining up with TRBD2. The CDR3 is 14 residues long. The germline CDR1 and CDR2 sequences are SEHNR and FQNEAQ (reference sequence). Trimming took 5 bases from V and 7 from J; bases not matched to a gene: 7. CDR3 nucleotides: TGTGCCAGCAGCCCCTGGTCTAGCGGGAATGAGCAGTTCTTC. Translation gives CASSPWSSGNEQFF.

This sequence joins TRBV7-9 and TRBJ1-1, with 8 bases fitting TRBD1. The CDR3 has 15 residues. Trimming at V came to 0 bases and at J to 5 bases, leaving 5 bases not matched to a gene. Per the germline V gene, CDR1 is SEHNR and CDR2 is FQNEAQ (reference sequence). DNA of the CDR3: TGTGCCAGCAGCTTAGCTAGGACAGGGAAGACTGAAGCTTTCTTT. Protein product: CASSLARTGKTEAFF.

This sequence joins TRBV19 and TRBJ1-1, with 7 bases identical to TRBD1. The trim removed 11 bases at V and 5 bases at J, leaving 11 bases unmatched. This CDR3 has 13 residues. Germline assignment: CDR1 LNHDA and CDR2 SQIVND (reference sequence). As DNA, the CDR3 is TGTGCCGCCTTCAACAGGGGTTGGACTGAAGCTTTCTTT. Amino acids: CAAFNRGWTEAFF.

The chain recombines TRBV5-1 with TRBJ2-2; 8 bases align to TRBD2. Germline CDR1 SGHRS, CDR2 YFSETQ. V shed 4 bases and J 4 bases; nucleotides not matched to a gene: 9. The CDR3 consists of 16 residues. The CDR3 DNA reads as TGCGCCAGCAGCCGAGTAGCGGGAATCGTCACCGGGGAGCTGTTTTTT. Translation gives CASSRVAGIVTGELFF.

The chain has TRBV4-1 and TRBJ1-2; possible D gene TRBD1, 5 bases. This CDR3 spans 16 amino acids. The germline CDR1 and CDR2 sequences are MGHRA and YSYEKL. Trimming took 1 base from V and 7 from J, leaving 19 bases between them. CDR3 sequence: CASSQAGAYLTGGYTF. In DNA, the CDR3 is TGCGCCAGCAGCCAAGCGGGTGCGTACCTCACAGGTGGCTACACCTTC.

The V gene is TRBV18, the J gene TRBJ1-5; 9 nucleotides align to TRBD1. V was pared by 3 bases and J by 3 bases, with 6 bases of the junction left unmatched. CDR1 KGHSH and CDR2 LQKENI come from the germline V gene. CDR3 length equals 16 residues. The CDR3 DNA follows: TGTGCCAGCTCACCCACGACAGGGGGTCACAATCAGCCCCAGCATTTT. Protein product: CASSPTTGGHNQPQHF. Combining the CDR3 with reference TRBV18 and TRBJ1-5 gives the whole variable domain NAGVMQNPRHLVRRRGQEARLRCSPMKGHSHVYWYRQLPEEGLKFMVYLQKENIIDESGMPKERFSAEFPKEGPSILRIQQVVRGDSAAYFCASSPTTGGHNQPQHFGDGTRLSIL.

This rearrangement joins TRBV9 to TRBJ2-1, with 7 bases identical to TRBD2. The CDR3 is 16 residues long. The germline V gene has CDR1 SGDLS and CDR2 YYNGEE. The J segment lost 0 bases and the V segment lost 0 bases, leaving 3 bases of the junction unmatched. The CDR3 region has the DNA TGTGCCAGCAGCGTAGGGAGCGGGAACTCCTACAATGAGCAGTTCTTC. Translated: CASSVGSGNSYNEQFF.

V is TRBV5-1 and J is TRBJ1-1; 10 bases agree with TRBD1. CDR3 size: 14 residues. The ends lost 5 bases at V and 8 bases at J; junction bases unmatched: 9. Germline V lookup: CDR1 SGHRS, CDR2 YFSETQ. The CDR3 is CASRQTGGLEEAFF. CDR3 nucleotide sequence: TGCGCCAGCAGACAGACAGGGGGCTTGGAGGAAGCTTTCTTT. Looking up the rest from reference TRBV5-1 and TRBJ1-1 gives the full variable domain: KAGVTQTPRYLIKTRGQQVTLSCSPISGHRSVSWYQQTPGQGLQFLFEYFSETQRNKGNFPGRFSGRQFSNSRSEMNVSTLELGDSALYLCASRQTGGLEEAFFGQGTRLTVV.

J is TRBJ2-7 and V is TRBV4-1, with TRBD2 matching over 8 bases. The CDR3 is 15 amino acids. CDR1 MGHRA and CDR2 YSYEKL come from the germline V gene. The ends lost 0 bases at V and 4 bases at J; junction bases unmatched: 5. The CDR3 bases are TGCGCCAGCAGCCAAGATCGAGCGGGGGATTACGAGCAGTACTTC. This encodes CASSQDRAGDYEQYF.

The CDR3 sequence: CASSLGTGQETQYF. CDR3 nucleotides: TGTGCCAGCAGTTTAGGGACAGGACAAGAGACCCAGTACTTC. The chain has TRBV27 and TRBJ2-5; 8 nucleotides agree with TRBD1. V lost 2 bases, J lost 2 bases, and 1 base stayed unmatched. The CDR3 is 14 residues long. Germline CDR1 MNHEY, CDR2 SMNVEV (reference sequence).

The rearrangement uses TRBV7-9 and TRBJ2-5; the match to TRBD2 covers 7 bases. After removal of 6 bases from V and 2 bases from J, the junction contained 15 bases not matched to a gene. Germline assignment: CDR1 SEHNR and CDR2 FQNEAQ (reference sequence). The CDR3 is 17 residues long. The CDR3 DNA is TGTGCCAGCAGTTTAAGGGGCCCGGGAGGACCTCAAGAGACCCAGTACTTC. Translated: CASSLRGPGGPQETQYF.

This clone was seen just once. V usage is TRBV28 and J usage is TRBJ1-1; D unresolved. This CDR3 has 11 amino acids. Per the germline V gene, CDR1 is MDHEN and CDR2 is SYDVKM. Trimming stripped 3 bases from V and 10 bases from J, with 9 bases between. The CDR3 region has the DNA TGTGCCAGCAGTTTTACAGCGGGAGCTTTCTTT. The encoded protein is CASSFTAGAFF. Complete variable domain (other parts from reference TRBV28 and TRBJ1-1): DVKVTQSSRYLVKRTGEKVFLECVQDMDHENMFWYRQDPGLGLRLIYFSYDVKMKEKGDIPEGYSVSREKKERFSLILESASTNQTSMYLCASSFTAGAFFGQGTRLTVV.